The next 2 T cell receptor beta chains were all read from a single sample in a study of blood T cells in healthy people across ages. Alongside a J-beta primer mix, a sample-barcoded 5' primer served in a second PCR lasting about 7 to 12 cycles. TCRdb re-analysed the 5' RACE reads in MiXCR, keeping a single row per CDR3 protein. The data show around 1,000,000 distinct CDR3 sequences, with roughly a quarter seen just once and approximately 0.7% held by the top ten. The same data also went into a second study, on T cells of mothers and their children.

What was sequenced was blood. These TCRs come from a girl aged 2 to 9 in good health.

This CDR3 reads CSARGGSGANVLTF. The CDR3 nucleotides are TGCAGTGCTAGAGGAGGGTCTGGGGCCAACGTCCTGACTTTC. The V gene is TRBV20-1, the J gene TRBJ2-6; maybe TRBD2 (5 bases). Between the trimmed V and J ends, which lost 1 base and 1 base, there was a span of 5 bases. Germline V CDR1 and CDR2: DFQATT, SNEGSKA (reference sequence). There are 14 residues in the CDR3.

The chain joins TRBV5-6 to TRBJ2-5, with D tentatively TRBD2 (5 bases). The CDR3 length is 14 residues. Trimming pared 0 bases from V and 7 bases from J, leaving 13 bases between. Looked up from germline, CDR1 is SGHDT and CDR2 is YYEEEE. The CDR3: CASSLDLAGATQYF. CDR3 nucleotides: TGTGCCAGCAGCTTGGACCTCGCGGGTGCGACCCAGTACTTC.